What follows are 14 T cell receptor beta chains derived from one specimen sequenced in a study of shared clonotypes between healthy human individuals. The method was immunoSEQ multiplex PCR; TCRdb's version includes in-frame clones alone and lacks a portion of them. In the table there are approximately 82,000 clones, roughly three fifths of which are singletons. The sequenced sample consisted of memory CD8+ T cells sorted from blood. As for subset: CD45RO+ cells pooled with CCR7-negative TemRA cells. The receptor source for this set is a young man in good health.

The chain links TRBV11-2 to TRBJ2-3, with D perhaps matching TRBD2 (5 bases). Germline loops: CDR1 SGHAT, CDR2 FQNNGV. This CDR3 spans 15 amino acids. V was trimmed by 5 bases and J by 4 bases, leaving 16 bases between them. The CDR3 sequence: CASSPDGNGADTQYF. The CDR3 DNA sequence: TGTGCCAGCAGCCCGGATGGCAACGGGGCAGATACGCAGTATTTT.

This clone was counted a single time. The V gene is TRBV30, the J gene TRBJ2-1; D perhaps matches TRBD2 (6 bases). V shed 4 bases and J shed 4 bases, with 14 bases lying between them. CDR1 GTSNPN and CDR2 SVGIG come from the germline V gene (reference sequence). This CDR3 contains 14 residues. The CDR3 is CAWTTASGYNEQFF. The DNA of the CDR3 is TGTGCCTGGACGACCGCGAGCGGGTACAATGAGCAGTTCTTC.

This clone was seen a handful of times. The chain carries TRBV7-6 and TRBJ1-1; D is unresolved. Germline CDR1 and CDR2: SGHVS and FNYEAQ. The CDR3 is 13 residues long. Trimming pared 5 bases from V and 4 bases from J, leaving 11 bases between. The CDR3 coding sequence is TGTGCCAGCAGCCTAGAAGGAGGCACTGAAGCTTTCTTT. The encoded protein is CASSLEGGTEAFF.

The table lists this clone with many counts. The chain has TRBV10-3 and TRBJ2-2, with D possibly being TRBD1 or TRBD2 (5 bases each). Germline-derived CDR1 and CDR2 are ENHRY and SYGVKD. The length of the CDR3 is 14 residues. Trimming took 9 bases from V and 6 from J, leaving 17 bases between them. The CDR3 protein is CAIGDVGAPGELFF. The CDR3 DNA sequence: TGTGCCATTGGGGACGTCGGCGCGCCCGGGGAGCTGTTTTTT.

In this sample, this clone turned up once. This chain uses TRBV7-6 with TRBJ2-5, with unresolved D. V lost 2 bases and J 3 bases, leaving 13 bases between the germline ends. The germline gives CDR1 SGHVS, CDR2 FNYEAQ. There are 15 residues in the CDR3. CDR3: CASSLWTGGEETQYF. Written as DNA, the CDR3 is TGTGCCAGCAGCTTATGGACGGGTGGAGAAGAGACCCAGTACTTC.

V is TRBV7-9 and J is TRBJ2-1, with D possibly being TRBD1 (6 bases). V gave up 5 bases and J gave up 0 bases, with 11 bases separating them. CDR1 is SEHNR and CDR2 is FQNEAQ in the germline V gene (reference sequence). The CDR3 spans 15 residues. The CDR3: CASSRGGISYNEQFF. The CDR3 region has the DNA TGTGCCAGCAGCCGAGGGGGAATCTCCTACAATGAGCAGTTCTTC.

This chain links TRBV6-6 with TRBJ1-1; unclear D gene. CDR3 length: 12 residues. The V end lost 1 base, the J end lost 7 bases, and 7 bases lay between the germline ends. Germline V gene data show CDR1 as MNHNY and CDR2 as SVGAGI (reference sequence). CDR3 sequence (DNA): TGTGCCAGCAGTTACTGGTCCATTGAAGCTTTCTTT. Its translation is CASSYWSIEAFF.

This clone has a single count. The J gene is TRBJ2-6, the V gene TRBV19; D may be TRBD1 or TRBD2 (5 bases each). The CDR3 is made up of 17 amino acids. Trimming stripped 10 bases from V and 4 bases from J, with 23 bases between. CDR1 LNHDA and CDR2 SQIVND come from the germline V gene (reference sequence). The DNA for the CDR3 is TGTGCCACCAAACGGGACCGACTTATTGGGGGGGCCAACGTCCTGACTTTC. It is translated as CATKRDRLIGGANVLTF.

The rearrangement uses TRBV25-1 and TRBJ2-2, with D tentatively TRBD1 (5 bases). Germline-derived CDR1 and CDR2 are MGHDK and SYGVNS. This CDR3 is built from 14 residues. The germline V and J ends were trimmed by 0 bases and 3 bases, with 5 bases remaining between them. CDR3 DNA sequence: TGTGCCAGCAGTGAATACAGGGACACCGGGGAGCTGTTTTTT. It codes for CASSEYRDTGELFF. The full variable domain, its missing parts supplied by reference TRBV25-1 and TRBJ2-2, is EADIYQTPRYLVIGTGKKITLECSQTMGHDKMYWYQQDPGMELHLIHYSYGVNSTEKGDLSSESTVSRIRTEHFPLTLESARPSHTSQYLCASSEYRDTGELFFGEGSRLTVL.

The V call is TRBV15, the J call TRBJ2-2, with unresolved D. The germline V gene encodes CDR1 LNHNV and CDR2 YYDKDF (reference sequence). V dropped 3 bases and J dropped 5 bases, with 10 bases sitting between them. The CDR3 consists of 14 residues. This CDR3 is CATSRGTETGELFF. CDR3 DNA sequence: TGTGCCACCAGCAGGGGCACCGAGACCGGGGAGCTGTTTTTT.

The rearrangement joins TRBV7-2 to TRBJ2-7, with 9 bases that match TRBD1. V was pared by 5 bases and J by 4 bases, with 9 bases of the junction left unmatched. CDR3 size: 15 residues. Per germline, CDR1 SGHTA and CDR2 FQGNSA. The CDR3 protein is CASSVSGTGRYEQYF. The CDR3 region has the DNA TGTGCCAGCAGCGTATCCGGGACAGGGCGATACGAGCAGTACTTC. Complete variable domain (other parts from reference TRBV7-2 and TRBJ2-7): GAGVSQSPSNKVTEKGKDVELRCDPISGHTALYWYRQSLGQGLEFLIYFQGNSAPDKSGLPSDRFSAERTGGSVSTLTIQRTQQEDSAVYLCASSVSGTGRYEQYFGPGTRLTVT.

The chain is built from TRBV6-4 and TRBJ2-3, with D perhaps TRBD1 (5 bases). In germline, CDR1 is MRHNA, CDR2 SNTAGT. The V and J ends lost 0 bases and 6 bases respectively, with 13 bases between them. The CDR3 contains 15 residues. CDR3 nucleotide sequence: TGTGCCAGCAGTGACTCGATGGAATCAGGGGATACGCAGTATTTT. This encodes CASSDSMESGDTQYF.

The J gene is TRBJ1-1, the V gene TRBV11-2; tentatively, D is TRBD1 (6 bases). Germline CDR1 and CDR2: SGHAT and FQNNGV. Trimming stripped 4 bases from V and 6 bases from J, with 15 bases between. CDR3 length: 14 amino acids. In nucleotides, the CDR3 is TGTGCCAGCAGCTCACTTACAGGGTACGCTGAAGCTTTCTTT. It yields the protein CASSSLTGYAEAFF.

This clone turned up a few times. The rearrangement joins TRBV29-1 to TRBJ1-2; no definite D call. The CDR3 is made up of 12 amino acids. Germline values: CDR1 SQVTM, CDR2 ANQGSEA. Trimming shortened V by 0 bases and J by 4 bases, and 6 bases separated the two germline ends. The CDR3 reads CSVEDSSYGYTF. CDR3 nucleotides: TGCAGCGTTGAAGACAGTAGCTATGGCTACACCTTC.